Presented here are 25 T cell receptor beta chains from one specimen sequenced in a study of identical twins. Each CDR3 protein is one row after TCRdb ran MiXCR on the 5' RACE reads. The sample contains roughly 470,000 distinct CDR3 sequences, roughly an eighth of which appear only once. The same data also went into a second study, on yellow fever vaccine responses in identical twins.

The specimen sequenced was CD4+ T cells sorted from blood. All receptors derive from a woman aged 18 to 35 in good health.

The chain has TRBV15 and TRBJ1-3; D perhaps matches TRBD1 (5 bases). Germline-derived CDR1 and CDR2 are LNHNV and YYDKDF (reference sequence). CDR3 size: 14 residues. The germline V and J ends were trimmed by 8 bases and 2 bases, with 13 bases remaining between them. CDR3 in DNA: TGTGCCACCGCTGTCGGGACGGCTGGAAACACCATATATTTT. Amino acids: CATAVGTAGNTIYF.

The chain uses TRBV5-1 and TRBJ2-7; D is possibly TRBD1 (6 bases). The CDR3 covers 15 residues. Germline loops: CDR1 SGHRS, CDR2 YFSETQ. The germline V and J ends were trimmed by 4 bases and 0 bases, with 14 bases remaining between them. The CDR3 nucleotides are TGCGCCAGCAGCCCCGGGACACTAAGCTCCTACGAGCAGTACTTC. It encodes CASSPGTLSSYEQYF.

Comments on this clonotype: The junction departs from germline at one end; a sequencing error may be responsible. This chain connects TRBV5-1 to TRBJ2-5, with 8 bases identical to TRBD1. The CDR3 consists of 13 residues. Germline assignment: CDR1 SGHRS and CDR2 YFSETQ. Here the CDR3 reads CASSSGQGEIQYF. CDR3 DNA sequence: TGCGCCAGCAGCTCCGGACAGGGTGAGATCCAGTACTTC.

This clonotype was seen many times. V usage is TRBV7-6 and J usage is TRBJ2-4, with D possibly matching TRBD1 (6 bases). CDR1 is SGHVS and CDR2 is FNYEAQ in the germline V gene. V lost 1 base, J lost 6 bases, and 16 bases lay in between. The length of the CDR3 is 16 residues. The CDR3, as DNA: TGTGCCAGCAGCTTAGAACCTCCGACAGGAATAAACATTCAGTACTTC. Amino acids: CASSLEPPTGINIQYF.

A word on this clonotype: At one end the junction does not follow the germline gene, possibly because of a read error. The chain recombines TRBV7-2 with TRBJ2-1, with 9 bases aligning to TRBD1. The germline V gene encodes CDR1 SGHTA and CDR2 FQGNSA. The CDR3 is 15 residues long. DNA for the CDR3: TGTGCCAGCAGCTTGGGGACAGGGCGCTCAGTGTTAGAAGGGTTC. It specifies CASSLGTGRSVLEGF.

The genes are TRBV5-1 and TRBJ2-3; the D gene could be TRBD1 or TRBD2 (5 bases each). V gave up 1 base and J gave up 2 bases, with 14 bases separating them. Germline CDR1 and CDR2: SGHRS and YFSETQ. The CDR3 extends over 16 amino acids. The CDR3 sequence: CASSLYLGDPTDTQYF. The CDR3 DNA reads TGCGCCAGCAGCTTGTATTTGGGGGATCCCACAGATACGCAGTATTTT. Variable domain in full (rest from reference TRBV5-1 and TRBJ2-3): KAGVTQTPRYLIKTRGQQVTLSCSPISGHRSVSWYQQTPGQGLQFLFEYFSETQRNKGNFPGRFSGRQFSNSRSEMNVSTLELGDSALYLCASSLYLGDPTDTQYFGPGTRLTVL.

This clonotype has more than one count but fewer than ten. The chain couples TRBV20-1 to TRBJ2-3; 10 nucleotides agree with TRBD1. CDR1 is DFQATT and CDR2 is SNEGSKA in the germline V gene (reference sequence). CDR3 length: 14 residues. The CDR3 bases are TGCAGAGGACAGGGGGATCCTAAGCCAGATACGCAGTATTTT. Translated: CRGQGDPKPDTQYF.

The chain uses TRBV9 and TRBJ1-1; the D is unclear. From germline, CDR1 is SGDLS and CDR2 YYNGEE. Trimming took 1 base from V and 1 from J, leaving 5 bases between them. The CDR3 is 13 amino acids. The CDR3 spells CASSVPGNTEAFF. The CDR3 DNA sequence: TGTGCCAGCAGCGTACCAGGGAACACTGAAGCTTTCTTT.

The chain joins TRBV5-1 to TRBJ2-2; D is unclear. Looked up from germline, CDR1 is SGHRS and CDR2 is YFSETQ. CDR3 length: 14 amino acids. V was pared by 0 bases and J by 4 bases, with 7 bases between. CDR3 sequence (DNA): TGCGCCAGCAGCTTGGGGTTTCGCACCGGGGAGCTGTTTTTT. It specifies CASSLGFRTGELFF.

This clonotype was counted only a few times. This chain uses TRBV18 with TRBJ1-5, with D tentatively TRBD1 (5 bases). This CDR3 region has 15 residues. Germline V gene sequence: CDR1 KGHSH, CDR2 LQKENI. The V end was cut by 2 bases, the J end by 5 bases, with 13 bases between. The CDR3 loop reads CASSPSATEDQPQHF. The CDR3 nucleotides read TGTGCCAGCTCACCAAGTGCGACAGAGGATCAGCCCCAGCATTTT.

This clonotype was detected only a few times. The chain recombines TRBV29-1 with TRBJ2-2, with D possibly being TRBD2 (6 bases). Trimming pared 8 bases from V and 4 bases from J, leaving 14 bases between. From germline, CDR1 is SQVTM and CDR2 ANQGSEA. The length of the CDR3 is 13 residues. For the CDR3, the DNA is TGCAGCACCGGGGACTCATTCACCGGGGAGCTGTTTTTT. It codes for CSTGDSFTGELFF.

This clonotype occurred a few times. The chain joins TRBV5-1 to TRBJ2-1; the D call may be TRBD1 or TRBD2 (6 bases each). The CDR3 covers 16 residues. Germline V gene sequence: CDR1 SGHRS, CDR2 YFSETQ. V gave up 0 bases and J gave up 5 bases, with 15 bases separating them. The CDR3 region has the DNA TGCGCCAGCAGCTTGGCGCGGGACAACTCACACAATGAGCAGTTCTTC. Protein: CASSLARDNSHNEQFF. The variable domain in full, with the rest retrieved from reference TRBV5-1 and TRBJ2-1, is KAGVTQTPRYLIKTRGQQVTLSCSPISGHRSVSWYQQTPGQGLQFLFEYFSETQRNKGNFPGRFSGRQFSNSRSEMNVSTLELGDSALYLCASSLARDNSHNEQFFGPGTRLTVL.

V is TRBV6-2 or TRBV6-3 and J is TRBJ2-3; D is ambiguous. The CDR3 contains 13 residues. The V and J ends lost 4 bases and 5 bases respectively, with 10 bases between them. Germline V gene lookup returns CDR1 MNHEY and CDR2 SVGEGT. CDR3 amino acids: CASSLLFGDTQYF. DNA for the CDR3: TGTGCCAGCAGTTTGTTATTCGGAGATACGCAGTATTTT.

This clonotype was seen at least ten times. The chain couples TRBV6-1 to TRBJ1-2; no definite D call. The CDR3 has 12 residues. Trimming stripped 11 bases from V and 2 bases from J, with 12 bases between. Germline V gene sequence: CDR1 MNHNS, CDR2 SASEGT. CDR3 sequence reads: CAHEEQNYGYTF. The CDR3 region has the DNA TGTGCCCACGAAGAACAGAACTATGGCTACACCTTC.

This clonotype was counted at least ten times. This chain links TRBV21-1 with TRBJ1-1; TRBD1, as called in the table, went unchecked against the DNA. TRBV21-1 is deemed a pseudogene. CDR3 length: 12 residues. In DNA form, the CDR3 reads TGTGCCAGCCCAAGGGGGCTCACTGAAGCTTTCTTT. It encodes CASPRGLTEAFF.

This clonotype was seen once. J is TRBJ1-1 and V is TRBV30; D is perhaps TRBD1 (5 bases). With 2 bases removed from V and 1 base from J, the gap between germline ends came to 8 bases. CDR3 size: 13 residues. Germline CDR1 and CDR2: GTSNPN and SVGIG (reference sequence). The chain's CDR3 is CAWSPTANTEAFF. CDR3 in DNA: TGTGCCTGGAGTCCGACAGCGAACACTGAAGCTTTCTTT. Complete variable domain (other parts from reference TRBV30 and TRBJ1-1): SQTIHQWPATLVQPVGSPLSLECTVEGTSNPNLYWYRQAAGRGLQLLFYSVGIGQISSEVPQNLSASRPQDRQFILSSKKLLLSDSGFYLCAWSPTANTEAFFGQGTRLTVV.

V is TRBV4-1 and J is TRBJ1-5; D perhaps matches TRBD1 (6 bases). Germline CDR1 is MGHRA and CDR2 is YSYEKL. Between the trimmed V and J ends, which lost 1 base and 6 bases, there was a span of 13 bases. The CDR3 is made up of 15 amino acids. The CDR3 loop is CASSQVQQGFQPQHF. The CDR3 nucleotides read TGCGCCAGCAGCCAAGTCCAACAGGGTTTTCAGCCCCAGCATTTT.

The genes are TRBV18 and TRBJ2-4, with D perhaps TRBD2 (5 bases). Germline V gene data show CDR1 as KGHSH and CDR2 as LQKENI. V lost 8 bases, J lost 2 bases, and 10 bases lay in between. CDR3 length: 13 amino acids. CDR3 loop: CASVPGSKNIQYF. CDR3 coding DNA: TGTGCCAGCGTCCCGGGATCCAAAAACATTCAGTACTTC.

This clonotype showed up just a few times. V and J are TRBV18 and TRBJ2-7; 9 positions agree with TRBD1. CDR3 size: 14 residues. The trim removed 4 bases at V and 6 bases at J, leaving 7 bases unmatched. Germline V gene lookup returns CDR1 KGHSH and CDR2 LQKENI. CDR3 protein: CASSLDRGPSEQYF. Here the CDR3 DNA reads TGTGCCAGCTCACTGGACAGGGGTCCCTCCGAGCAGTACTTC.

This clonotype was picked up a small number of times. This chain joins TRBV29-1 and TRBJ2-7, with TRBD1 matching 11 bases. Trimming removed 5 bases from V and 7 bases from J; junction bases left unmatched: 10. The V gene's germline CDR1 is SQVTM and CDR2 ANQGSEA. CDR3 length equals 14 residues. CDR3 DNA: TGCAGCGTTTCTATGGGACAGGGGGTGAGGGAGCAGTACTTC. Translated: CSVSMGQGVREQYF.

In its sample, this clonotype was seen a few times. Here the CDR3 DNA reads TGTGCCAGCAGCCAATCGGGACAGGTCAATCAGCCCCAGCATTTT. Amino acid sequence: CASSQSGQVNQPQHF. The chain carries TRBV4-2 and TRBJ1-5, with 8 bases aligning to TRBD1. CDR1 is LGHNA, CDR2 YNFKEQ, per germline. The CDR3 runs 15 residues. The J segment lost 3 bases and the V segment lost 2 bases, leaving 3 bases of the junction unmatched.

This clonotype occurred many times. The J gene is TRBJ2-7, the V gene TRBV11-2; 10 bases align to TRBD1. Germline CDR1 SGHAT, CDR2 FQNNGV. The CDR3 spans 18 residues. V lost 0 bases, J lost 0 bases, and 8 bases stayed unmatched. CDR3 loop: CASSLDPWDRGPSYEQYF. The CDR3 DNA reads as TGTGCCAGCAGCTTAGATCCGTGGGACAGGGGTCCCTCCTACGAGCAGTACTTC.

This clonotype was seen only a few times. One junction end disagrees with the germline gene, perhaps due to a read error. The CDR3 DNA reads as TGTGCCAGCAGCTTACAGGACTACATCTTC. Translating it yields CASSLQDYIF. The chain uses TRBV7-9 and TRBJ2-1, with D maybe TRBD2 (6 bases). Germline V gene sequence: CDR1 SEHNR, CDR2 FQNEAQ (reference sequence). There are 10 residues in the CDR3.

This clonotype has just a few counts. V and J are TRBV12-3 or TRBV12-4 and TRBJ2-7, with D perhaps TRBD1 or TRBD2 (6 bases each). The CDR3 spans 14 residues. The V gene lost 0 bases and the J gene lost 3 bases, with 9 bases spanning the gap. The CDR3 nucleotides are TGTGCCAGCAGTTTAGCGGCGGGACACTACGAGCAGTACTTC. This gives the protein CASSLAAGHYEQYF.

Ten or more counts support this clonotype. The CDR3 DNA follows: TGTGCCAGCAGCGCGAGCGGGGGGACCTACGAGCAGTACTTC. As protein: CASSASGGTYEQYF. The chain links TRBV12-3 or TRBV12-4 to TRBJ2-7, with 9 bases matching TRBD2. This CDR3 region has 14 residues. J gave up 2 bases and V 6 bases, and 5 bases lay outside the gene matches.